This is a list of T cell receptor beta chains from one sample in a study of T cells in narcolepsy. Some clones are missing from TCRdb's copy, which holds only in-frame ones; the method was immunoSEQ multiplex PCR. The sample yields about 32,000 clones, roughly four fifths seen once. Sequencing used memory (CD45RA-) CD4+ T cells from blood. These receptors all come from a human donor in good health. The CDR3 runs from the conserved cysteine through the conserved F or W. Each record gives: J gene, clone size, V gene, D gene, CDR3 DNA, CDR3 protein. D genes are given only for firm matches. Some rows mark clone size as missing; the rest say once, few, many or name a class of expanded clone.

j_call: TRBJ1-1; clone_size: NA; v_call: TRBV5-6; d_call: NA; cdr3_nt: TGTGCCAGCAGCTTGGGTGGCATCCCGAACACTGAAGCTTTCTTT; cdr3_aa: CASSLGGIPNTEAFF
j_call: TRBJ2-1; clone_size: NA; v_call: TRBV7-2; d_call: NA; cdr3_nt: TGTGCCAGCAGCTTAAGTGAAAGGAGCTCCTACAATGAGCAGTTCTTC; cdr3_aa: CASSLSERSSYNEQFF
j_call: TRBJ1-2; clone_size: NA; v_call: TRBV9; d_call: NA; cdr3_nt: TGTGCCAGCAGCGTAGAACTGGGGCCCTACTATGGCTACACCTTC; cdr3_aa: CASSVELGPYYGYTF
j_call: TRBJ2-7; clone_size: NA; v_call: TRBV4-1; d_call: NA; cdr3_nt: TGCGCCAGCAGCTCCGGGCGCGAGCAGTACTTC; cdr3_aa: CASSSGREQYF
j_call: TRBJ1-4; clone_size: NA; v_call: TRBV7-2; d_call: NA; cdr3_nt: TGTGCCAGCAGCCAGTCACTTACCGTTGAAAAACTGTTTTTT; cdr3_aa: CASSQSLTVEKLFF
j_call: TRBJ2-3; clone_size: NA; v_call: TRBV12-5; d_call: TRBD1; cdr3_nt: TGTGCTAGTGGCTTGACAGGGGCCCATACGCAGTATTTT; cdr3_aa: CASGLTGAHTQYF
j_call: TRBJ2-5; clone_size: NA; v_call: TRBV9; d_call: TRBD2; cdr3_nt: TGTGCCAGCAGCGTAGGGACTAGCGGGGGGGCCGTGGAGACCCAGTACTTC; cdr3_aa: CASSVGTSGGAVETQYF
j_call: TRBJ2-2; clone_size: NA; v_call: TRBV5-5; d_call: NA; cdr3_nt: TGTGCCAGCAGCCCCCGGGTATTGGCCGGGGAGCTGTTTTTT; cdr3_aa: CASSPRVLAGELFF
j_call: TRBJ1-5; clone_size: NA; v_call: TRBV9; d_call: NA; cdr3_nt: TGTGCCAGCAGCGTGGCTACAGGAGCCAATCAGCCCCAGCATTTT; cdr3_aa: CASSVATGANQPQHF
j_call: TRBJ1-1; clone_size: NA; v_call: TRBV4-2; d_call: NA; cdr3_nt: TGTGCCAGCAGCCAGGCCGGGGGCCGCCCGACGGCTTTCTTT; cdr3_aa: CASSQAGGRPTAFF
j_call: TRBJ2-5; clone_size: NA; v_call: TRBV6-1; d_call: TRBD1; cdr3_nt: TGTGCCATAACAGGGGAAGGGGCCCAGTACTTC; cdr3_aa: CAITGEGAQYF
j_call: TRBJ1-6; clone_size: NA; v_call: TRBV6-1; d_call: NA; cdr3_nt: TGTGCCAGCAGCCACAACTCCTATAATTCACCCCTCCACTTT; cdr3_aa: CASSHNSYNSPLHF
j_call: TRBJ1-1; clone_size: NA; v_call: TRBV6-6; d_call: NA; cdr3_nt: TGTGCCAGCAGATCACAGGTGACTGAAGCTTTCTTT; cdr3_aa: CASRSQVTEAFF
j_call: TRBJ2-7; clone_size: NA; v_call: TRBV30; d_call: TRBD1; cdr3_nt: TGTGCCTGGAGTGGAGGGACGGGACAGGGACTCGCCGAGCAGTACTTC; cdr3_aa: CAWSGGTGQGLAEQYF
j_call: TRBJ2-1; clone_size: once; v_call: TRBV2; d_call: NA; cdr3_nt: TGCGCCAGCAGTGAAATAGGATCTACCTACAATGAGCAGTTCTTC; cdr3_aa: CASSEIGSTYNEQFF
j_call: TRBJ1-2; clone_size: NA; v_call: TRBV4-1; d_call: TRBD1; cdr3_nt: TGCGCCAGCAGCCCCCTCGACCCGACAGGGGGCAGCTACTATGGCTACACCTTC; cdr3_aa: CASSPLDPTGGSYYGYTF
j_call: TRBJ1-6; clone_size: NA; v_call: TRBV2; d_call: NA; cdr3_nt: TGTGCCAGTACTAGGGGGGGAGGAAGCTCCTATAATTCACCCCTCCACTTT; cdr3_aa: CASTRGGGSSYNSPLHF
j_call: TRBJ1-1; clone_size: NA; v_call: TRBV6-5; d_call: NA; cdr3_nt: TGTGCCAGCAGCACCGGGACACTGAACACTGAAGCTTTCTTT; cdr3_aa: CASSTGTLNTEAFF
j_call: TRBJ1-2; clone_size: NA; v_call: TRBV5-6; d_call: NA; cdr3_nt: TGTGCCAGCAGCCCGAGGGTAGGGACCGCTAACTATGGCTACACCTTC; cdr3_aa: CASSPRVGTANYGYTF
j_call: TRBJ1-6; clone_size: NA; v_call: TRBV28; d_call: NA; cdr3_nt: TGTGCCACCGGACCGACGGGGAGCTCCTATAATTCACCCCTCCACTTT; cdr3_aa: CATGPTGSSYNSPLHF
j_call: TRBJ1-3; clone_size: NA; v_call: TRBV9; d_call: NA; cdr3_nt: TGTGCCAGCAGCGTATATCGGCAGGGAAGCTCTGGAAACACCATATATTTT; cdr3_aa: CASSVYRQGSSGNTIYF
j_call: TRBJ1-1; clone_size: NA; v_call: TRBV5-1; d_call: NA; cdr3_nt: TGCGCCAGCAGCTTGGACACCGGGCGAGCTTTCTTT; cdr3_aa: CASSLDTGRAFF
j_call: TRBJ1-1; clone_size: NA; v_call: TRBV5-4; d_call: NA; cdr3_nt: TGTGCCAGCAGACCGGACAGTACACTGACTGAAGCTTTCTTT; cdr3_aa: CASRPDSTLTEAFF
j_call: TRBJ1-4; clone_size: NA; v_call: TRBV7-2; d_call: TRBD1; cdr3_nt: TGTGCCAGCAGCTTAGCGGGACAGAACAATGAAAAACTGTTTTTT; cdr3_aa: CASSLAGQNNEKLFF
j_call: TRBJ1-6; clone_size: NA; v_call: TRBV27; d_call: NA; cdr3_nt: TGTGCCAGCAGTTCCTCGACCTCGGGTGGTTCACCCCTCCACTTT; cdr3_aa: CASSSSTSGGSPLHF
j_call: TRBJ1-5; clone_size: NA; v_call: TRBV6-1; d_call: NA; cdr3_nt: TGTGCCAGCAGAGGGGGAGGGACTAATCAGCCCCAGCATTTT; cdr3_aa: CASRGGGTNQPQHF
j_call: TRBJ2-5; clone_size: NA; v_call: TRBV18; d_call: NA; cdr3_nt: TGTGCCAGCTCACTCCTCGTTGACGGAGAGACCCAGTACTTC; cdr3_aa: CASSLLVDGETQYF
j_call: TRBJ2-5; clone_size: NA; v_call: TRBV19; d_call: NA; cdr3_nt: TGTGCCAGTAGTATAAAGGGGCAAGAGACCCAGTACTTC; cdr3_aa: CASSIKGQETQYF
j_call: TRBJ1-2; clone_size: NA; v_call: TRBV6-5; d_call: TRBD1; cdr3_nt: TGTGCCAGCACCCAGGTTGGGGACAGGGCCTATGGCTACACCTTC; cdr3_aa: CASTQVGDRAYGYTF
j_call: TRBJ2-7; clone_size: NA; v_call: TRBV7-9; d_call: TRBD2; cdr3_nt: TGTGCCAGCAGCTTAGTCGGGACTAGCTCCCACGAGCAGTACTTC; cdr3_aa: CASSLVGTSSHEQYF
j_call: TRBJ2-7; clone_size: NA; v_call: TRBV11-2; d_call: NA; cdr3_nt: TGTGCCAGCAGCCCACAGGGCGGGGCGACCTCCTACGAGCAGTACTTC; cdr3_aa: CASSPQGGATSYEQYF